These 4 T cell receptor beta chains were sequenced from one sample in a study of CD8+ T cells in alopecia areata. After isolation, RNA underwent reverse transcription to generate cDNA as the sequencing template. Assay used: immunoSEQ multiplex PCR; TCRdb lists only in-frame clones, some missing. The sample consists of roughly 130,000 clones, roughly 54% of them appearing once. Here the sequenced sample was CD4+ T cells sorted from blood, taken at week 0. These receptors came from a human donor with alopecia areata.

The rearrangement links TRBV19 to TRBJ1-1, with unresolved D. Germline V lookup: CDR1 LNHDA, CDR2 SQIVND (reference sequence). CDR3 length: 17 residues. Trimming cost V 1 base and J 3 bases, with 18 bases left between them. The CDR3 spells CASSIGRGALRDTEAFF. CDR3 nucleotide sequence: TGTGCCAGTAGTATAGGCCGGGGTGCCCTGAGGGACACTGAAGCTTTCTTT.

This chain connects TRBV30 to TRBJ2-1; 8 bases are shared with TRBD1. The trim removed 2 bases at V and 0 bases at J, leaving 3 bases unmatched. The germline V gene has CDR1 GTSNPN and CDR2 SVGIG (reference sequence). The CDR3 totals 15 residues. DNA for the CDR3: TGTGCCTGGAGTCCCGGGACAGGCTCCTACAATGAGCAGTTCTTC. Translating gives CAWSPGTGSYNEQFF.

This chain joins TRBV7-3 and TRBJ2-1, with TRBD2 identical over 7 bases. The V and J ends lost 5 bases and 6 bases, in that order; junction bases with no gene match: 7. Per the germline V gene, CDR1 is SGHTA and CDR2 is FQGTGA. This CDR3 has 14 residues. CDR3 residues: CASSLERGGNEQFF. The CDR3 bases are TGTGCCAGCAGCCTGGAGCGGGGAGGCAATGAGCAGTTCTTC.

The chain links TRBV5-1 to TRBJ2-3; D gene uncertain. Germline-derived CDR1 and CDR2 are SGHRS and YFSETQ. The CDR3 covers 14 residues. Trimming shortened V by 5 bases and J by 2 bases, and 12 bases separated the two germline ends. CDR3 in amino acids: CASRSDTHTDTQYF. The CDR3 bases are TGCGCCAGCAGGTCCGATACCCACACAGATACGCAGTATTTT. Together with reference TRBV5-1 and TRBJ2-3, the CDR3 gives the full variable domain: KAGVTQTPRYLIKTRGQQVTLSCSPISGHRSVSWYQQTPGQGLQFLFEYFSETQRNKGNFPGRFSGRQFSNSRSEMNVSTLELGDSALYLCASRSDTHTDTQYFGPGTRLTVL.